A single sample gave rise to the 22 T cell receptor beta chains below, sequenced in a study of regulatory T cells in long-lasting Graves disease. The time point was: newly diagnosed GD, antithyroid drugs for less than 3 months. Extracted PBMC RNA gave rise to the TCR library. Libraries of TCR beta came from iRepertoire HTBI primers plus Arm-PCR of CDR3 regions. From the multiplex PCR reads, TCRdb called clonotypes with MiXCR, one entry per CDR3 protein. This sample carries some 410,000 distinct CDR3 sequences, about 16% of them seen once, and the ten largest clones take approximately 12%. This sample was shared with a second study, whose subject was T cells in Graves' hyperthyroidism and ophthalmopathy.

The sequencing used peripheral blood mononuclear cells (PBMCs), collected at new diagnosis, from a patient treated with antithyroid drugs. These receptors came from a woman in her 30s with Graves disease.

This sequence joins TRBV19 and TRBJ2-3, with TRBD2 identical over 9 bases. Germline lookup yields CDR1 LNHDA and CDR2 SQIVND (reference sequence). The CDR3 contains 15 residues. With 2 bases clipped from V and 4 bases from J, the junction kept 4 bases outside the gene matches. The CDR3 DNA follows: TGTGCCAGTAGTATAATGGGCGGGAGGGCAGATACGCAGTATTTT. This translates into CASSIMGGRADTQYF.

This clonotype was observed at least ten times. V gene TRBV3-1 combines with J gene TRBJ2-3; no clear D. Germline CDR1 reads LGHDT; CDR2 reads YNNKEL (reference sequence). The length of the CDR3 is 12 residues. V gave up 1 base and J gave up 4 bases, with 3 bases separating them. The chain's CDR3 is CASSQGADTQYF. CDR3 bases: TGTGCCAGCAGCCAAGGTGCAGATACGCAGTATTTT.

This clonotype was picked up many times. The rearrangement links TRBV11-2 to TRBJ2-5, with D perhaps TRBD1 (5 bases). The V end was cut by 5 bases, the J end by 7 bases, with 20 bases between. This CDR3 comprises 15 residues. CDR1 and CDR2 (germline): SGHAT, FQNNGV. The CDR3 DNA reads as TGTGCCAGCAGCAATCCTGCCAGGGTTGATGTGACCCAGTACTTC. This codes for CASSNPARVDVTQYF.

This clonotype was seen repeatedly, ten times or more. The chain employs TRBV27 and TRBJ2-1; D not resolved. The CDR3 contains 14 residues. Between the trimmed V and J ends, which lost 6 bases and 0 bases, there was a span of 9 bases. The germline CDR1 and CDR2 sequences are MNHEY and SMNVEV (reference sequence). The CDR3, as DNA: TGTGCCAGCAGCGAAGGGCGCTCCTACAATGAGCAGTTCTTC. It codes for CASSEGRSYNEQFF.

This clonotype was seen a handful of times. V is TRBV20-1 and J is TRBJ2-7, with TRBD2 identical over 7 bases. V shed 6 bases and J 3 bases; nucleotides not matched to a gene: 11. The germline V gene encodes CDR1 DFQATT and CDR2 SNEGSKA (reference sequence). This CDR3 region has 14 residues. The CDR3: CSANLARGDYEQYF. CDR3 sequence (DNA): TGCAGTGCCAATCTAGCACGGGGGGACTACGAGCAGTACTTC.

This CDR3 reads CASPGTGYPGANVLTF. CDR3 bases: TGTGCCAGTCCCGGGACAGGGTACCCTGGGGCCAACGTCCTGACTTTC. The J gene is TRBJ2-6, the V gene TRBV7-2, with 9 bases identical to TRBD1. The V and J ends lost 9 bases and 2 bases, in that order; junction bases with no gene match: 8. The CDR3 consists of 16 residues. CDR1 and CDR2 (germline): SGHTA, FQGNSA.

The chain uses TRBV19 and TRBJ2-1, with 15 bases lining up with TRBD2. This CDR3 region has 19 residues. The ends lost 6 bases at V and 0 bases at J; junction bases unmatched: 9. The germline V gene encodes CDR1 LNHDA and CDR2 SQIVND (reference sequence). The CDR3 region has the DNA TGTGCCAGTAGCCTGGGGGGGACTAGCGGGAGGAGCTCCTACAATGAGCAGTTCTTC. As protein: CASSLGGTSGRSSYNEQFF.

The table lists this clonotype with many counts. The chain uses TRBV30 and TRBJ2-7; 14 bases map to TRBD2. Germline lookup yields CDR1 GTSNPN and CDR2 SVGIG (reference sequence). The CDR3 is 15 residues long. V was clipped by 2 bases and J by 5 bases; unmatched bases: 5. CDR3 sequence (DNA): TGTGCCTGGAGTACCGGACTAGCGGGAGGAGACGAGCAGTACTTC. Translated, it gives CAWSTGLAGGDEQYF.

With regard to this clonotype: A single base separates this from a much larger clone, so it may be a read error. The J gene is TRBJ2-4, the V gene TRBV11-2; D remains unclear. Trimming took off 2 bases at V and 12 bases at J, with 14 bases between the two ends. CDR3 length: 13 residues. Germline V gene data show CDR1 as SGHAT and CDR2 as FQNNGV. The CDR3, as DNA: TGTGCCAGCAGCTTAAACCAGGTTCACACTCAGTACTTC. Encoded protein: CASSLNQVHTQYF.

This clonotype was detected many times. The CDR3 sequence: CASRGGYYNEQFF. The CDR3 coding sequence is TGCGCCAGCAGAGGTGGATACTACAATGAGCAGTTCTTC. The chain couples TRBV5-1 to TRBJ2-1; no clear D. Germline CDR1 SGHRS, CDR2 YFSETQ. This CDR3 region has 13 residues. The ends were cut back, 5 bases at V and 3 bases at J, with 9 bases in the middle.

Points on this clonotype: A much larger clone differs by one base, so this may be a read error. The chain is built from TRBV29-1 and TRBJ2-2; D possibly corresponds to TRBD1 (5 bases). This CDR3 spans 17 amino acids. Per the germline V gene, CDR1 is SQVTM and CDR2 is ANQGSEA. V was cut by 3 bases and J by 1 base, with 18 bases left in between. The CDR3 DNA follows: TGCAGCGTTGACCTGGCTGGGGCTATCGGGAACACCGGGGAGCTGTTTTTT. Amino acid sequence: CSVDLAGAIGNTGELFF.

This chain uses TRBV20-1 with TRBJ2-1; 15 bases are a match to TRBD2. Germline V lookup: CDR1 DFQATT, CDR2 SNEGSKA (reference sequence). This CDR3 has 16 residues. V shed 4 bases, J shed 6 bases, and the junction held 7 bases outside the gene matches. The CDR3 nucleotides are TGCAGTGCTACAAGGACTAGCGGGAGGGTCGGCAATGAGCAGTTCTTC. Translating gives CSATRTSGRVGNEQFF.

The chain has TRBV6-1 and TRBJ2-2; D is possibly TRBD1 (5 bases). CDR3 length: 14 amino acids. Looked up from germline, CDR1 is MNHNS and CDR2 is SASEGT. Trimming left V 10 bases short and J 0 bases short, with 12 bases between. Here the CDR3 reads CATHRSPNTGELFF. CDR3 DNA sequence: TGTGCCACCCACAGGAGTCCGAACACCGGGGAGCTGTTTTTT.

This clonotype was recorded at least ten times. The chain joins TRBV7-9 to TRBJ2-1; D might be TRBD2 (6 bases). The CDR3 is 13 residues long. The V gene's germline CDR1 is SEHNR and CDR2 FQNEAQ (reference sequence). Trimming stripped 1 base from V and 14 bases from J, with 15 bases between. For the CDR3, the DNA is TGTGCCAGCAGCTTAGATCGCTGGGGGGAGAAGTTCTTC. This encodes CASSLDRWGEKFF.

V and J are TRBV4-1 and TRBJ2-3, with 10 bases aligning to TRBD2. Germline-derived CDR1 and CDR2 are MGHRA and YSYEKL. The CDR3 is made up of 18 amino acids. The junction had 8 bases not matched to a gene; V was cut back by 1 base and J by 1 base. The CDR3 spells CASSQGIAAGGGTDTQYF. The DNA for the CDR3 is TGCGCCAGCAGCCAAGGGATCGCAGCGGGAGGGGGCACAGATACGCAGTATTTT.

The table lists this clonotype with many counts. The rearrangement uses TRBV5-1 and TRBJ2-7; D is possibly TRBD2 (6 bases). The CDR3 consists of 16 residues. The germline V and J ends were trimmed by 0 bases and 4 bases, with 17 bases remaining between them. From germline, CDR1 is SGHRS and CDR2 YFSETQ. The CDR3 DNA follows: TGCGCCAGCAGCTTGGCCATGGGGGGAGCACCATACGAGCAGTACTTC. Translating gives CASSLAMGGAPYEQYF. Full variable domain (outside the CDR3, taken from reference TRBV5-1 and TRBJ2-7): KAGVTQTPRYLIKTRGQQVTLSCSPISGHRSVSWYQQTPGQGLQFLFEYFSETQRNKGNFPGRFSGRQFSNSRSEMNVSTLELGDSALYLCASSLAMGGAPYEQYFGPGTRLTVT.

This clonotype was counted many times. The chain couples TRBV20-1 to TRBJ2-7, with TRBD2 identical over 7 bases. V gave up 1 base and J gave up 0 bases; unmatched junction bases: 0. The CDR3 extends over 13 amino acids. The germline CDR1 and CDR2 sequences are DFQATT and SNEGSKA (reference sequence). CDR3 amino acids: CSARVAGSYEQYF. CDR3 in DNA: TGCAGTGCTAGAGTAGCGGGCTCCTACGAGCAGTACTTC.

This clonotype has at least ten counts. The chain recombines TRBV30 with TRBJ2-1; 7 bases map to TRBD1. Per germline, CDR1 GTSNPN and CDR2 SVGIG (reference sequence). V was clipped by 4 bases and J by 10 bases; unmatched bases: 13. The CDR3 runs 14 residues. In DNA, the CDR3 is TGTGCCTGGACGAAACCAAGACAGGGAGACGAGCAGTTCTTC. This sequence encodes CAWTKPRQGDEQFF.

This clonotype was counted at least ten times. V is TRBV13 and J is TRBJ2-4; D not certain. Germline V lookup: CDR1 PRHDT, CDR2 FYEKMQ (reference sequence). V lost 0 bases to trimming and J lost 7 bases, with 10 bases between them. This CDR3 comprises 14 residues. As DNA, the CDR3 is TGTGCCAGCAGCTTAGGTGGGGAAGGTAACATTCAGTACTTC. Protein: CASSLGGEGNIQYF.

The table lists this clonotype with many counts. J is TRBJ1-2 and V is TRBV18; D call uncertain. The CDR3 contains 15 residues. V lost 4 bases to trimming and J lost 6 bases, with 18 bases between them. From germline, CDR1 is KGHSH and CDR2 LQKENI. The CDR3 reads CASSLSQVRKDGYTF. Here the CDR3 DNA reads TGTGCCAGCTCACTATCCCAGGTTAGGAAGGATGGCTACACCTTC. The full variable domain, with the rest looked up from reference TRBV18 and TRBJ1-2, is NAGVMQNPRHLVRRRGQEARLRCSPMKGHSHVYWYRQLPEEGLKFMVYLQKENIIDESGMPKERFSAEFPKEGPSILRIQQVVRGDSAAYFCASSLSQVRKDGYTFGSGTRLTVV.

The chain combines TRBV6-1 with TRBJ2-6, with a weak D call TRBD2 (6 bases). The CDR3 covers 16 residues. Trimming removed 6 bases from V and 0 bases from J, with 12 bases in between. CDR1 is MNHNS and CDR2 is SASEGT in the germline V gene. The CDR3 coding sequence is TGTGCCAGCAGGCGGGACGTTGGCTCTGGGGCCAACGTCCTGACTTTC. Protein sequence: CASRRDVGSGANVLTF.

At least ten counts were recorded for this clonotype. The rearrangement uses TRBV11-2 and TRBJ2-1, with D hard to call. Trimming stripped 5 bases from V and 1 base from J, with 15 bases between. The germline V gene encodes CDR1 SGHAT and CDR2 FQNNGV. The CDR3 has 16 residues. CDR3 amino acids: CASSPHLYGSYNEQFF. The DNA for the CDR3 is TGTGCCAGCAGCCCCCACCTCTATGGATCCTACAATGAGCAGTTCTTC.